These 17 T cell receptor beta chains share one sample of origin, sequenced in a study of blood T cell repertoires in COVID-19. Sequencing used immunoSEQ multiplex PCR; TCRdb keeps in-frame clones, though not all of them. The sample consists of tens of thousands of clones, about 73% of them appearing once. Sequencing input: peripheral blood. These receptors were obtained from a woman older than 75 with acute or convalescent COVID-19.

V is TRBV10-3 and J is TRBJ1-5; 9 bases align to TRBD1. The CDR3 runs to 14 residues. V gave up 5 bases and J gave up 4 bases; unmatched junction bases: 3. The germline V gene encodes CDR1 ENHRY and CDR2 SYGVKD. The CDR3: CAISPTGGNQPQHF. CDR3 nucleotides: TGTGCCATCAGTCCGACAGGGGGAAATCAGCCCCAGCATTTT.

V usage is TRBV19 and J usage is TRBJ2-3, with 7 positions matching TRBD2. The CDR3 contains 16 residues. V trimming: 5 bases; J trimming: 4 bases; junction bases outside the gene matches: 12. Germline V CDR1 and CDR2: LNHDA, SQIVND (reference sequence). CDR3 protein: CASSRRAGEEADTQYF. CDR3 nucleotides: TGTGCCAGTAGTCGACGTGCGGGAGAAGAAGCAGATACGCAGTATTTT.

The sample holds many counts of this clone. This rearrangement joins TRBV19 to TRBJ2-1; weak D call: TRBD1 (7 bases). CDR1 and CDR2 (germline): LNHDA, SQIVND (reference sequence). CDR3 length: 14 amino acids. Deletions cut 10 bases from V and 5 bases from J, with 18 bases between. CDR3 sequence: CATRSPGGNNEQFF. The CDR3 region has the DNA TGTGCCACAAGGAGTCCAGGGGGGAACAATGAGCAGTTCTTC.

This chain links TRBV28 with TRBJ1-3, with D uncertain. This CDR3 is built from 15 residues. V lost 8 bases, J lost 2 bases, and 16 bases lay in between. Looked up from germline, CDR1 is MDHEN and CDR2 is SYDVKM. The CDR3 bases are TGTGCCAGCCTAGAACGGCAAGCTCCTGGAAACACCATATATTTT. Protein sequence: CASLERQAPGNTIYF. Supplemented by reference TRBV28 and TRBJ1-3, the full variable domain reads DVKVTQSSRYLVKRTGEKVFLECVQDMDHENMFWYRQDPGLGLRLIYFSYDVKMKEKGDIPEGYSVSREKKERFSLILESASTNQTSMYLCASLERQAPGNTIYFGEGSWLTVV.

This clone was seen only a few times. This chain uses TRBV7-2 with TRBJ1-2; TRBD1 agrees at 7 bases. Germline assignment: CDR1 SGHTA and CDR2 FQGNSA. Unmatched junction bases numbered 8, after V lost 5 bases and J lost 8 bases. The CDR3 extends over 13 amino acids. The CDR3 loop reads CASSPQGSGGYTF. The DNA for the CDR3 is TGTGCCAGCAGCCCACAGGGGTCCGGAGGCTACACCTTC.

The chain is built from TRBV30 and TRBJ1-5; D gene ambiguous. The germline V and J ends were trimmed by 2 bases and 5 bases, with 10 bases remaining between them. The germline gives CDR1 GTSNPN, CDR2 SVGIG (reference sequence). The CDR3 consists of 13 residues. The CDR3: CAWSLYVDQPQHF. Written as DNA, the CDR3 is TGTGCCTGGAGTCTATATGTCGATCAGCCCCAGCATTTT. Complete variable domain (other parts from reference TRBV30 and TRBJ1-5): SQTIHQWPATLVQPVGSPLSLECTVEGTSNPNLYWYRQAAGRGLQLLFYSVGIGQISSEVPQNLSASRPQDRQFILSSKKLLLSDSGFYLCAWSLYVDQPQHFGDGTRLSIL.

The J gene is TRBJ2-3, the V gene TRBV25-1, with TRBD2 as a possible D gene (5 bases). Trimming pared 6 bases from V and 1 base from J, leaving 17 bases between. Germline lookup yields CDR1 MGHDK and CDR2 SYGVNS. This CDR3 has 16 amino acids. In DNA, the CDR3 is TGTGCCAGCAGAGGATTGCCTAGCCAGGGCACAGATACGCAGTATTTT. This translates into CASRGLPSQGTDTQYF. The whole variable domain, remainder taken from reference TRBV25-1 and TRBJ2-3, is EADIYQTPRYLVIGTGKKITLECSQTMGHDKMYWYQQDPGMELHLIHYSYGVNSTEKGDLSSESTVSRIRTEHFPLTLESARPSHTSQYLCASRGLPSQGTDTQYFGPGTRLTVL.

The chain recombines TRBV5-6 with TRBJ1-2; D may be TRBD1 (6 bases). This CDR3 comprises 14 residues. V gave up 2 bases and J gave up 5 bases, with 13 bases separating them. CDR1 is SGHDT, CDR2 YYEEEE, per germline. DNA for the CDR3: TGTGCCAGCAGCTTTAAGGGGGAGAATTATGGCTACACCTTC. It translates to CASSFKGENYGYTF.

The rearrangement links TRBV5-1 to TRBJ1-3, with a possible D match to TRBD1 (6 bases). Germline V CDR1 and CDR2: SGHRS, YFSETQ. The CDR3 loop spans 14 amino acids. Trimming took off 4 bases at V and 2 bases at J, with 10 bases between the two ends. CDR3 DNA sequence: TGCGCCAGCAGCCCAGGGGTGGCTGGAAACACCATATATTTT. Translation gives CASSPGVAGNTIYF. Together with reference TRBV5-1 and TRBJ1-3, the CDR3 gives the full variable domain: KAGVTQTPRYLIKTRGQQVTLSCSPISGHRSVSWYQQTPGQGLQFLFEYFSETQRNKGNFPGRFSGRQFSNSRSEMNVSTLELGDSALYLCASSPGVAGNTIYFGEGSWLTVV.

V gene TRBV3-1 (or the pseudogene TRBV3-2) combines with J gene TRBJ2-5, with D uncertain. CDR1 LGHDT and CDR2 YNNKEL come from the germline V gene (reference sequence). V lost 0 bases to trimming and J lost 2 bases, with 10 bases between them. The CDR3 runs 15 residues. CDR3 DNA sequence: TGTGCCAGCAGCCAAGAGGTTCGGTTACAAGAGACCCAGTACTTC. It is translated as CASSQEVRLQETQYF.

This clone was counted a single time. The chain's CDR3 is CASSLGGRAPYNEQFF. The CDR3 DNA reads as TGTGCCAGCAGCTTGGGCGGGAGGGCCCCCTACAATGAGCAGTTCTTC. V is TRBV5-5 and J is TRBJ2-1; the match to TRBD2 covers 9 bases. CDR1 and CDR2 from the germline V gene are SGHKS and YYEKEE (reference sequence). CDR3 length: 16 residues. Unmatched junction bases numbered 3, after V lost 0 bases and J lost 2 bases.

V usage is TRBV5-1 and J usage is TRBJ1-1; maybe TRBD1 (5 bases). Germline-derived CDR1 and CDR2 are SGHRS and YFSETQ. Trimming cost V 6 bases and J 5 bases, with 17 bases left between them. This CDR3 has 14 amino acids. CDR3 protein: CASTQSGARTEAFF. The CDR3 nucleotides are TGCGCCAGCACCCAGAGCGGGGCGCGAACTGAAGCTTTCTTT.

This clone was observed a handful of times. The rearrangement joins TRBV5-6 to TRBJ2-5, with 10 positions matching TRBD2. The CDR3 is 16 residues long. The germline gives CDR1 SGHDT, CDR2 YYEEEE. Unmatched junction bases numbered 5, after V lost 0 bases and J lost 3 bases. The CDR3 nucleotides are TGTGCCAGCAGCTTGGGGACTGGACTAGCGGAAGAGACCCAGTACTTC. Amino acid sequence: CASSLGTGLAEETQYF.

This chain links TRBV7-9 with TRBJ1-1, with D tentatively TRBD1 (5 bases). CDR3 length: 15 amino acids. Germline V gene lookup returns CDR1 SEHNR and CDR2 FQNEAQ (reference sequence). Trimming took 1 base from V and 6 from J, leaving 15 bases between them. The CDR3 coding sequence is TGTGCCAGCAGCTTAGGTCCCACAGGTAGTGCTGAAGCTTTCTTT. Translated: CASSLGPTGSAEAFF.

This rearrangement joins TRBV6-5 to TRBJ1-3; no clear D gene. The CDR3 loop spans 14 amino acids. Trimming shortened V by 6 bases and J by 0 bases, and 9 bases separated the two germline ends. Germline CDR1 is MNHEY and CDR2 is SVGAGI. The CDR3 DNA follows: TGTGCCAGCAGAGAGGTATACTCTGGAAACACCATATATTTT. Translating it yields CASREVYSGNTIYF.

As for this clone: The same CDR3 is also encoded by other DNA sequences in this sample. CDR3 protein: CASSMRTGQETQYF. The DNA of the CDR3 is TGTGCCAGTAGTATGAGGACAGGTCAAGAGACCCAGTACTTC. The chain employs TRBV19 and TRBJ2-5, with 7 bases identical to TRBD1. V shed 3 bases and J 2 bases; nucleotides not matched to a gene: 3. Germline V gives CDR1 LNHDA, CDR2 SQIVND (reference sequence). This CDR3 is built from 14 residues. The whole variable domain, remainder taken from reference TRBV19 and TRBJ2-5, is DGGITQSPKYLFRKEGQNVTLSCEQNLNHDAMYWYRQDPGQGLRLIYYSQIVNDFQKGDIAEGYSVSREKKESFPLTVTSAQKNPTAFYLCASSMRTGQETQYFGPGTRLLVL.

Here the CDR3 DNA reads TGTGCCAGCAGCACGACAGGGTACTACGAGCAGTACTTC. This encodes CASSTTGYYEQYF. The rearrangement uses TRBV27 and TRBJ2-7, with 7 bases matching TRBD1. The CDR3 consists of 13 residues. Germline CDR1 is MNHEY and CDR2 is SMNVEV (reference sequence). V lost 6 bases to trimming and J lost 3 bases; unmatched junction nucleotides: 5.